These T cell receptor beta chains were read from a single sample in a study of T cell repertoires in cytomegalovirus infection. TCRdb redid the calling of the reads with MiXCR, one entry per CDR3 protein. The table records 200,000 to 250,000 distinct CDR3 sequences, 30% to 45% of them present only once. Antigens for these TCRs are unknown. The sample here was CD8+ T cells from cultured PBMCs, taken from culture after CMV antigen stimulation. The receptors derive from a human donor in good health (CMV status not recorded). Some clones in this sample may be carry-over from other donors' samples. CDR3s include the opening cysteine and the closing phenylalanine or tryptophan. D genes are given only for firm matches. Rows may omit the clone size; those that give it use once, few, many or a size class.

TRBV19	-	TRBJ1-2	-	CASSIQDRKPYGYTF	TGTGCCAGTAGTATCCAGGACAGAAAACCGTATGGCTACACCTTC
TRBV7-3	-	TRBJ2-1	TRBD2	CASSSGLAGGWFF	TGTGCCAGCAGCTCGGGACTAGCGGGCGGATGGTTCTTC
TRBV29-1	-	TRBJ2-7	-	CSAWDTAYEQYF	TGCAGCGCCTGGGACACCGCCTACGAGCAGTACTTC
TRBV7-9	-	TRBJ2-1	-	CASSLRGGAGNEQFF	TGTGCCAGCAGCTTACGAGGGGGGGCAGGGAATGAGCAGTTCTTC
TRBV4-1	-	TRBJ2-7	TRBD2	CASSLSTSGTYEQYF	TGCGCCAGCAGCCTTTCCACTAGCGGGACTTACGAGCAGTACTTC
TRBV6-5	once	TRBJ2-7	-	CASSYSTGLASYEQYF	TGTGCCAGCAGTTACTCAACGGGACTTGCCTCCTACGAGCAGTACTTC
TRBV4-2	few	TRBJ1-5	TRBD1	CASSQAGGQGRGNQPQHF	TGTGCCAGCAGCCAGGCCGGAGGACAGGGACGGGGCAATCAGCCCCAGCATTTT
TRBV27	-	TRBJ2-2	TRBD1	CASSFQILVTGAHEAGELFF	TGTGCCAGCAGTTTCCAAATTTTGGTGACAGGGGCCCATGAGGCCGGGGAGCTGTTTTTT
TRBV7-6	-	TRBJ2-3	-	CASSPQMAGPDTQYF	TGTGCCAGCAGCCCCCAGATGGCGGGGCCAGATACGCAGTATTTT
TRBV12-3/TRBV12-4	once	TRBJ2-5	-	CASSLVPGDEPSAETQYF	TGTGCCAGCAGTTTAGTGCCAGGGGACGAGCCCTCCGCAGAGACCCAGTACTTC
TRBV28	-	TRBJ2-7	-	CASSLAPALSLYEQYF	TGTGCCAGCAGTTTGGCTCCCGCCCTCAGCCTCTACGAGCAGTACTTC
TRBV19	few	TRBJ2-1	TRBD2	CASSIRLAGGPYNEQFF	TGTGCCAGTAGTATTCGGCTAGCGGGGGGGCCGTACAATGAGCAGTTCTTC
TRBV11-2	-	TRBJ1-2	-	CASSLDPTGSSYGYTF	TGTGCCAGCAGCTTAGATCCCACCGGCAGTTCCTATGGCTACACCTTC
TRBV24-1	few	TRBJ2-5	-	CATSDYRDASPETQYF	TGTGCCACCAGTGATTACAGGGATGCGTCACCAGAGACCCAGTACTTC
TRBV7-9	-	TRBJ2-4	-	CASSFKAGAPPSELAKNIQYF	TGTGCCAGCAGCTTTAAAGCTGGGGCTCCCCCTAGTGAGCTAGCCAAAAACATTCAGTACTTC
TRBV3-1	-	TRBJ2-1	-	CASSQDSGYEQFF	TGTGCCAGCAGCCAAGACTCGGGCTATGAGCAGTTCTTC
TRBV7-9	few	TRBJ2-7	TRBD1	CASSFDTGVASYEQYF	TGTGCCAGCAGCTTCGATACAGGGGTCGCCTCCTACGAGCAGTACTTC
TRBV4-1	few	TRBJ2-1	-	CASSSETLESSYNEQFF	TGCGCCAGCAGCTCGGAGACTCTTGAGAGCTCCTACAATGAGCAGTTCTTC
TRBV7-6	few	TRBJ1-4	TRBD1	CASSLAGTGNEKLFF	TGTGCCAGCAGCTTAGCTGGGACAGGGAATGAAAAACTGTTTTTT
TRBV12-3/TRBV12-4	-	TRBJ1-1	-	CASRDTTEAFF	TGTGCCAGCAGAGACACCACTGAAGCTTTCTTT
TRBV20-1	-	TRBJ2-1	TRBD2	CSARGTSGRVLNEQFF	TGCAGTGCTAGGGGGACTAGCGGGAGGGTTCTCAATGAGCAGTTCTTC
TRBV7-4	-	TRBJ2-7	TRBD1	CASSPSTGTGSYEQYF	TGTGCCAGCAGCCCTAGCACCGGGACAGGGAGCTACGAGCAGTACTTC
TRBV7-6	-	TRBJ2-2	-	CASTLRTGNTGELFF	TGTGCCAGCACCCTCCGGACGGGGAACACCGGGGAGCTGTTTTTT
TRBV7-8	-	TRBJ2-3	-	CASSFNLAGNTDTQYF	TGTGCCAGCAGCTTTAACCTAGCAGGAAACACAGATACGCAGTATTTT
TRBV14	few	TRBJ1-1	-	CASSQDSFRGLPLNTEAFF	TGTGCCAGCAGCCAAGATTCATTCCGGGGGCTCCCTCTGAACACTGAAGCTTTCTTT
TRBV27	few	TRBJ1-3	-	CASSLSTGAGNTIYF	TGTGCCAGCAGTTTATCTACGGGGGCTGGAAACACCATATATTTT
TRBV19	-	TRBJ1-2	-	CASSPEGRYYGYTF	TGTGCCAGTAGTCCAGAGGGACGGTACTATGGCTACACCTTC
TRBV7-9	few	TRBJ2-1	TRBD2	CASSLLAGVFGNEQFF	TGTGCCAGCAGCTTACTAGCGGGAGTTTTTGGCAATGAGCAGTTCTTC
TRBV7-2	few	TRBJ1-2	-	CASSLMGRINYGYTF	TGTGCCAGCAGCTTAATGGGCCGTATAAACTATGGCTACACCTTC
TRBV4-1	-	TRBJ2-7	-	CASSQDSPGHFYEQYF	TGCGCCAGCAGCCAAGATAGCCCGGGACACTTCTACGAGCAGTACTTC
TRBV7-6	-	TRBJ2-7	-	CASSSRDTPYEQYF	TGTGCTAGCAGCTCCAGGGACACCCCCTACGAGCAGTACTTC
TRBV2	-	TRBJ1-4	-	CASSEVEGTNEKLFF	TGTGCCAGCAGTGAAGTCGAGGGAACTAATGAAAAACTGTTTTTT
TRBV12-3/TRBV12-4	-	TRBJ2-3	TRBD2	CASSSSDPTSGGDDTQYF	TGTGCCAGCAGTTCCTCCGACCCTACTAGCGGGGGGGACGATACGCAGTATTTT
TRBV6-5	-	TRBJ2-3	TRBD2	CASSYSGGGDTDTQYF	TGTGCCAGCAGTTACTCGGGGGGGGGTGACACAGATACGCAGTATTTT
TRBV7-6	-	TRBJ1-4	-	CASSSWRGREGRSEKLFF	TGTGCCAGCAGCTCGTGGCGGGGGCGCGAGGGAAGGAGTGAAAAACTGTTTTTT
TRBV20-1	many	TRBJ1-5	-	CSASGQTRSNQPQHF	TGCAGTGCTAGTGGCCAGACTAGAAGCAATCAGCCCCAGCATTTT